Below are 25 T cell receptor beta chains sequenced from a single sample in a study of shared clonotypes between healthy human individuals. Method: immunoSEQ multiplex PCR; TCRdb's copy keeps in-frame clones and lacks some. The table lists just over 2,000,000 clones, roughly 94% of them singletons. The sequencing sample was made of naive CD4+ T cells sorted from blood. Subset in this sample: CD45RA+ positively selected. The receptors were gathered from a man aged 18 to 35 in good health.

This clone appeared a single time. The chain uses TRBV6-6 and TRBJ2-4; 12 bases match TRBD2. This CDR3 has 14 residues. The V segment lost 7 bases and the J segment 6 bases; nucleotides outside the gene matches: 4. CDR1 is MNHNY and CDR2 is SVGAGI in the germline V gene (reference sequence). In DNA, the CDR3 is TGTGCCAGCATCCCGGGACTAGCGGGAAACATTCAGTACTTC. This gives the protein CASIPGLAGNIQYF.

The chain joins TRBV10-2 to TRBJ1-6; TRBD1 is a possible D gene (5 bases). Trimming removed 6 bases at V and 2 bases at J, with 14 bases between. The germline CDR1 and CDR2 sequences are WSHSY and SAAADI. The CDR3 loop spans 16 amino acids. The CDR3 protein is CASRDGGNTYNSPLHF. In nucleotides, the CDR3 is TGCGCCAGCAGAGACGGGGGGAACACCTATAATTCACCCCTCCACTTT.

This chain connects TRBV15 to TRBJ1-1; D ambiguous. From germline, CDR1 is LNHNV and CDR2 YYDKDF (reference sequence). CDR3 length: 16 amino acids. Trimming pared 1 base from V and 3 bases from J, leaving 15 bases between. CDR3 in amino acids: CATSRVVRAQDTEAFF. As DNA, the CDR3 is TGTGCCACCAGCAGAGTGGTGAGGGCCCAAGACACTGAAGCTTTCTTT.

This chain links TRBV6-5 with TRBJ2-7, with D possibly called TRBD1 or TRBD2 (5 bases each). V was pared by 2 bases and J by 7 bases, with 15 bases between. The germline CDR1 and CDR2 sequences are MNHEY and SVGAGI. CDR3 length: 14 amino acids. The CDR3 is CASSYRDGPWEQYF. The CDR3, as DNA: TGTGCCAGCAGTTACCGGGACGGTCCTTGGGAGCAGTACTTC.

Comments on this clone: A much larger clone differs from this one at a single base, so this may be a read error. At the DNA level, this CDR3 is encoded by other sequences in the same sample as well. This rearrangement joins TRBV18 to TRBJ2-7; 9 positions match TRBD2. The CDR3 has 15 residues. Germline-derived CDR1 and CDR2 are KGHSH and LQKENI. Trimming at V came to 5 bases and at J to 6 bases, leaving 11 bases not matched to a gene. The CDR3 here is CASSLGLAGVGEQYF. The CDR3 coding sequence is TGTGCCAGCTCATTGGGACTAGCTGGAGTGGGCGAGCAGTACTTC.

This clone has only a few counts. The chain employs TRBV6-1 and TRBJ1-5; D remains unclear. V shed 2 bases and J shed 5 bases, with 7 bases lying between them. The CDR3 is 13 amino acids. Germline V gives CDR1 MNHNS, CDR2 SASEGT. The CDR3 DNA is TGTGCCAGCAGTGAAAGGTTTCATCAGCCCCAGCATTTT. As protein: CASSERFHQPQHF.

With regard to this clone: Different DNA sequences within this sample yield the same CDR3. As DNA, the CDR3 is TGTGCCAGCAGTGAATGGGGGCAAGAGACCCAGTACTTC. This codes for CASSEWGQETQYF. The chain carries TRBV25-1 and TRBJ2-5; tentatively, D is TRBD1 or TRBD2 (5 bases each). Trimming pared 1 base from V and 2 bases from J, leaving 5 bases between. The CDR3 is 13 amino acids. Germline assignment: CDR1 MGHDK and CDR2 SYGVNS.

The gene calls are TRBV30 and TRBJ2-7; 9 bases map to TRBD1. V was clipped by 8 bases and J by 5 bases; unmatched bases: 13. Germline lookup yields CDR1 GTSNPN and CDR2 SVGIG (reference sequence). The CDR3 sequence is 14 residues long. In DNA, the CDR3 is TGTGCCGCTGTTCCCGGGACAGGGAAGGACGAGCAGTACTTC. Protein sequence: CAAVPGTGKDEQYF.

As to this clone: Other DNA sequences in this specimen translate into the identical CDR3. The rearrangement joins TRBV15 to TRBJ1-3, with TRBD1 as a possible D gene (5 bases). Trimming pared 0 bases from V and 4 bases from J, leaving 10 bases between. The CDR3 runs 15 residues. CDR1 and CDR2 from the germline V gene are LNHNV and YYDKDF (reference sequence). The CDR3 nucleotides are TGTGCCACCAGCAGAGATCACAGGTCGGGAAACACCATATATTTT. Translating it yields CATSRDHRSGNTIYF.

This clone was seen a single time. This chain joins TRBV19 and TRBJ1-5, with TRBD1 matching 7 bases. The germline gives CDR1 LNHDA, CDR2 SQIVND (reference sequence). Unmatched junction bases numbered 9, after V lost 4 bases and J lost 6 bases. The length of the CDR3 is 15 residues. DNA for the CDR3: TGTGCCAGTAGTACCATATTGACAGGGATTCAGCCCCAGCATTTT. This sequence encodes CASSTILTGIQPQHF. Together with reference TRBV19 and TRBJ1-5, the CDR3 gives the full variable domain: DGGITQSPKYLFRKEGQNVTLSCEQNLNHDAMYWYRQDPGQGLRLIYYSQIVNDFQKGDIAEGYSVSREKKESFPLTVTSAQKNPTAFYLCASSTILTGIQPQHFGDGTRLSIL.

V usage is TRBV6-5 and J usage is TRBJ2-5; 7 bases match TRBD2. CDR1 MNHEY and CDR2 SVGAGI come from the germline V gene. This CDR3 has 14 amino acids. With V trimmed by 5 bases and J by 1 base, 4 bases remained unmatched. This CDR3 is CASSPSGAQETQYF. DNA for the CDR3: TGTGCCAGCAGTCCAAGCGGGGCCCAAGAGACCCAGTACTTC.

This clone showed up just once. The chain couples TRBV21-1 to TRBJ2-5; the D segment call TRBD1 is taken from the table without a DNA check. TRBV21-1 is a pseudogene locus. The CDR3 loop spans 15 amino acids. The CDR3 nucleotides read TGTGCCAGCAGCAGGGTGGACAGGAGCAAAGAGACCCAGTACTTC. Its translation: CASSRVDRSKETQYF.

The chain uses TRBV7-6 and TRBJ2-7; D gene ambiguous. V was cut by 0 bases and J by 0 bases, with 15 bases left in between. Germline V gene lookup returns CDR1 SGHVS and CDR2 FNYEAQ. The CDR3 consists of 17 residues. The CDR3 nucleotides are TGTGCCAGCAGCTTAGCACACGGCAGTCGAAGCTCCTACGAGCAGTACTTC. It is translated as CASSLAHGSRSSYEQYF.

This chain joins TRBV6-5 and TRBJ1-2; no definite D call. The CDR3 consists of 14 residues. V lost 2 bases and J lost 2, with 9 bases in between. Germline V lookup: CDR1 MNHEY, CDR2 SVGAGI. Here the CDR3 reads CASSYGQMNYGYTF. DNA for the CDR3: TGTGCCAGCAGTTACGGTCAAATGAACTATGGCTACACCTTC.

The V gene is TRBV7-9, the J gene TRBJ2-7, with TRBD1 matching over 9 bases. Per germline, CDR1 SEHNR and CDR2 FQNEAQ (reference sequence). The CDR3 has 16 residues. Unmatched junction bases numbered 8, after V lost 2 bases and J lost 3 bases. Here the CDR3 DNA reads TGTGCCAGCAGCTTATATCTGGACAGGGGTATCTACGAGCAGTACTTC. It translates to CASSLYLDRGIYEQYF.

The rearrangement joins TRBV7-2 to TRBJ1-2; 9 positions match TRBD1. The CDR3 has 16 residues. Per germline, CDR1 SGHTA and CDR2 FQGNSA. Germline trimming cut 5 bases from V and 5 bases from J; bases unmatched to any gene: 12. CDR3 in amino acids: CASSPTGGHSFYGYTF. The CDR3 DNA reads TGTGCCAGCAGCCCGACAGGGGGGCATAGCTTTTATGGCTACACCTTC.

This chain joins TRBV28 and TRBJ1-2; TRBD1 agrees at 7 bases. This CDR3 has 15 residues. Trimming at V came to 6 bases and at J to 0 bases, leaving 7 bases not matched to a gene. The germline V gene has CDR1 MDHEN and CDR2 SYDVKM. CDR3 nucleotides: TGTGCCAGCAGGGGTACAGGGGACGCTAACTATGGCTACACCTTC. As protein: CASRGTGDANYGYTF.

The chain recombines TRBV7-9 with TRBJ1-2; D gene uncertain. The CDR3 contains 13 residues. Per germline, CDR1 SEHNR and CDR2 FQNEAQ (reference sequence). V gave up 3 bases and J gave up 2 bases, with 7 bases separating them. The CDR3 nucleotides are TGTGCCAGCAGCTTTTTAGAAAACTATGGCTACACCTTC. Protein product: CASSFLENYGYTF.

V is TRBV27 and J is TRBJ1-5; no definite D call. The germline CDR1 and CDR2 sequences are MNHEY and SMNVEV (reference sequence). Trimming shortened V by 5 bases and J by 4 bases, and 12 bases separated the two germline ends. The CDR3 is 14 amino acids. CDR3 DNA: TGTGCCAGCAGTCCCCTCGGGCAAAATCAGCCCCAGCATTTT. Translating it yields CASSPLGQNQPQHF.

The gene calls are TRBV2 and TRBJ2-7; 8 bases fit TRBD1. Germline CDR1 reads SNHLY; CDR2 reads FYNNEI. V was clipped by 5 bases and J by 2 bases; unmatched bases: 5. The CDR3 runs 14 residues. The CDR3 DNA reads as TGTGCCAGCAGTATGGACAGGGTGACCTACGAGCAGTACTTC. Translation: CASSMDRVTYEQYF.

This sequence joins TRBV5-1 and TRBJ2-3; 8 nucleotides match TRBD2. V trimming: 1 base; J trimming: 4 bases; junction bases outside the gene matches: 8. The CDR3 runs 16 residues. CDR1 is SGHRS and CDR2 is YFSETQ in the germline V gene. CDR3: CASSLLAGGLSDTQYF. The DNA for the CDR3 is TGCGCCAGCAGCTTGCTGGCGGGGGGCCTCTCAGATACGCAGTATTTT.

As DNA, the CDR3 is TGCGCCAGCAGCTTGGTCGGCAGGGCCCAAGAGACCCAGTACTTC. This codes for CASSLVGRAQETQYF. This chain uses TRBV5-1 with TRBJ2-5; D perhaps matches TRBD1 (5 bases). The length of the CDR3 is 15 residues. Germline CDR1 and CDR2: SGHRS and YFSETQ. Trimming took off 0 bases at V and 1 base at J, with 10 bases between the two ends.

This rearrangement joins TRBV6-5 to TRBJ1-3, with D tentatively TRBD1 (5 bases). The CDR3 is 16 residues long. Deletions cut 3 bases from V and 0 bases from J, with 12 bases between. Germline values: CDR1 MNHEY, CDR2 SVGAGI. The CDR3, as DNA: TGTGCCAGCAGTTATCTCCAGGGCCTCTCTGGAAACACCATATATTTT. Residues: CASSYLQGLSGNTIYF.

This sequence joins TRBV30 and TRBJ2-3; the D gene is possibly TRBD1 (5 bases). Looked up from germline, CDR1 is GTSNPN and CDR2 is SVGIG (reference sequence). Trimming shortened V by 4 bases and J by 4 bases, and 15 bases separated the two germline ends. This CDR3 spans 14 amino acids. The CDR3, as DNA: TGTGCCTGGAAAAGGGGTAATCTGGCAGATACGCAGTATTTT. This codes for CAWKRGNLADTQYF.

This clone was counted a single time. The J gene is TRBJ1-6, the V gene TRBV10-1; no firm D call. This CDR3 region has 13 residues. The V end lost 6 bases, the J end lost 5 bases, and 8 bases lay between the germline ends. Germline V lookup: CDR1 WNHNN, CDR2 SYGVQD (reference sequence). The CDR3 nucleotides are TGCGCCAGCAGGAGGGATAATAATTCACCCCTCCACTTT. Amino acid sequence: CASRRDNNSPLHF.